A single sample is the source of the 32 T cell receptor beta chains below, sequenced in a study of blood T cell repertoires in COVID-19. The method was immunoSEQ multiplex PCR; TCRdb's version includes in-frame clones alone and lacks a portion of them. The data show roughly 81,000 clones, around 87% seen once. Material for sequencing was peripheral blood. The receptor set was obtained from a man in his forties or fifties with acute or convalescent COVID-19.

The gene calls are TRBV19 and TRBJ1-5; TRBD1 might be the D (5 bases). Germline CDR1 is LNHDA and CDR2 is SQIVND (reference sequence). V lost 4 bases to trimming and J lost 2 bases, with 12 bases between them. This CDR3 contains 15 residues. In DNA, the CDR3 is TGTGCCAGTAGTACCTTACTCAGGGGCAATCAGCCCCAGCATTTT. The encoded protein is CASSTLLRGNQPQHF.

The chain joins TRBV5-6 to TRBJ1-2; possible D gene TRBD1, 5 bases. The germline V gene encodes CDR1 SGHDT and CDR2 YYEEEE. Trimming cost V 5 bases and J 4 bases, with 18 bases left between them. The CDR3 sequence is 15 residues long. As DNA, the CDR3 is TGTGCCAGCAGGGCCCGAAAAGGGGCCCGCTATGGCTACACCTTC. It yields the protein CASRARKGARYGYTF.

This chain's CDR3 is CASSRQSSNQETQYF. The CDR3 bases are TGTGCCAGCAGTCGACAGTCCTCCAACCAAGAGACCCAGTACTTC. This sequence joins TRBV7-2 and TRBJ2-5; TRBD1 might be the D (5 bases). The CDR3 contains 15 residues. Trimming stripped 6 bases from V and 0 bases from J, with 14 bases between. Germline assignment: CDR1 SGHTA and CDR2 FQGNSA.

The CDR3: CASSGGTGHIQYF. The CDR3 DNA follows: TGTGCCAGCAGCGGGGGGACAGGGCACATTCAGTACTTC. The rearrangement joins TRBV5-6 to TRBJ2-4; 9 bases fit TRBD1. V shed 4 bases and J 8 bases; nucleotides not matched to a gene: 4. Germline V gene sequence: CDR1 SGHDT, CDR2 YYEEEE. The CDR3 sequence is 13 residues long.

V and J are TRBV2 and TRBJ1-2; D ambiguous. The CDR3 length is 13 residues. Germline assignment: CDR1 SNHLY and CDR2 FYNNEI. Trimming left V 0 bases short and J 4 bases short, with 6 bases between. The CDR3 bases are TGTGCCAGCAGTGAAGCTTTTAGCTATGGCTACACCTTC. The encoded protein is CASSEAFSYGYTF.

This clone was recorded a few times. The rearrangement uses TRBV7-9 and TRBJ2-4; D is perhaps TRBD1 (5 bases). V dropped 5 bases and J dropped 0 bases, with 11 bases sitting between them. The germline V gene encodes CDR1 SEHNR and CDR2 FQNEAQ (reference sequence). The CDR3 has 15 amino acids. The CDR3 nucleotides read TGTGCCAGCAGCGAGACAGAGGTAGCCAAAAACATTCAGTACTTC. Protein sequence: CASSETEVAKNIQYF.

The CDR3 sequence: CASSTNAGQGFETQYF. The CDR3 nucleotides read TGTGCCAGCAGTACAAACGCGGGACAGGGATTTGAGACCCAGTACTTC. V gene TRBV2 combines with J gene TRBJ2-5; 9 bases agree with TRBD1. Germline CDR1 SNHLY, CDR2 FYNNEI. This CDR3 contains 16 residues. V shed 5 bases and J 5 bases; nucleotides not matched to a gene: 12.

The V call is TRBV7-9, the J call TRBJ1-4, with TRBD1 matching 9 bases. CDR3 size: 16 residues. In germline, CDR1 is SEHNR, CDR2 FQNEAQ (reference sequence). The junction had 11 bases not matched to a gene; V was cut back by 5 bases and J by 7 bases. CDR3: CASSAGTGTIGEKLFF. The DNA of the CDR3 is TGTGCCAGCAGCGCAGGGACAGGGACCATAGGTGAAAAACTGTTTTTT. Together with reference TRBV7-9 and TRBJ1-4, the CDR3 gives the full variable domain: DTGVSQNPRHKITKRGQNVTFRCDPISEHNRLYWYRQTLGQGPEFLTYFQNEAQLEKSRLLSDRFSAERPKGSFSTLEIQRTEQGDSAMYLCASSAGTGTIGEKLFFGSGTQLSVL.

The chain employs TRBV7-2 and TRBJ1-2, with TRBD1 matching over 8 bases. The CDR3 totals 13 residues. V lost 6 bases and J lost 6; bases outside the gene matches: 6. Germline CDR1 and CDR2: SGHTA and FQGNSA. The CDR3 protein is CASREGQVDGYTF. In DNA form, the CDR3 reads TGTGCCAGCAGAGAGGGACAGGTGGATGGCTACACCTTC.

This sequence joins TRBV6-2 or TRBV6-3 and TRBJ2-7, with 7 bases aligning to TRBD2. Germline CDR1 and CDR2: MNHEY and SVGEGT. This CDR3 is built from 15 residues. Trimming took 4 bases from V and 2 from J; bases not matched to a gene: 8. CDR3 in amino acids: CASSSLRDYPYEQYF. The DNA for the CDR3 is TGTGCCAGCAGTTCTCTCCGGGACTACCCCTACGAGCAGTACTTC.

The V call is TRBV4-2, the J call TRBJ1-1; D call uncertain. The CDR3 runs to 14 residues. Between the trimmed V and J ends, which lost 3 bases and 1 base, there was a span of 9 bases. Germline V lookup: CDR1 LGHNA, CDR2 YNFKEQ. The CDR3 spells CASSQETENTEAFF. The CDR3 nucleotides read TGTGCCAGCAGCCAGGAGACGGAGAACACTGAAGCTTTCTTT.

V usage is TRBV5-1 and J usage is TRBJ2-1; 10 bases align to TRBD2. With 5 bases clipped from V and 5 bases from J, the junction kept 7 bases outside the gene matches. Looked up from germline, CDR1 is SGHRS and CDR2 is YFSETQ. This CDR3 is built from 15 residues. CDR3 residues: CASRPGTSEHNEQFF. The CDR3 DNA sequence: TGCGCCAGCAGGCCTGGGACTAGCGAACACAATGAGCAGTTCTTC.

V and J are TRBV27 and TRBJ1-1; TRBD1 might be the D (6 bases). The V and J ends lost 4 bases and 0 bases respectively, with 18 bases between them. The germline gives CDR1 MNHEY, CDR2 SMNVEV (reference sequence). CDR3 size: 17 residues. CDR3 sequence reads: CASSSKTGPPMNTEAFF. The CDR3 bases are TGTGCCAGCAGTTCAAAAACAGGGCCCCCCATGAACACTGAAGCTTTCTTT.

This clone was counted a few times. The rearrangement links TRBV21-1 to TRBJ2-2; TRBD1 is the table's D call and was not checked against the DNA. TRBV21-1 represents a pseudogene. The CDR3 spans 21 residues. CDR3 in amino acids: CASSIPTSREISPSGTGELFF. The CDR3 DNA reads TGTGCCAGCAGTATTCCAACTTCCAGGGAAATTAGCCCTAGTGGTACCGGGGAGCTGTTTTTT.

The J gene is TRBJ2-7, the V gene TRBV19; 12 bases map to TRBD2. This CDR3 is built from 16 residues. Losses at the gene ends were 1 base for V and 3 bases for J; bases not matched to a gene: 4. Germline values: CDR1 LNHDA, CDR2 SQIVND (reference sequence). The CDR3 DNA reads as TGTGCCAGTAGTATAGCTGAGACTAGCGGGGGCTACGAGCAGTACTTC. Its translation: CASSIAETSGGYEQYF.

The CDR3 sequence is CASSMEDFSNQPQHF. In DNA, the CDR3 is TGTGCCAGTAGTATGGAGGATTTTAGCAATCAGCCCCAGCATTTT. V and J are TRBV19 and TRBJ1-5; D is unresolved. The CDR3 extends over 15 amino acids. The V end was cut by 3 bases, the J end by 0 bases, with 9 bases between. Germline lookup yields CDR1 LNHDA and CDR2 SQIVND (reference sequence).

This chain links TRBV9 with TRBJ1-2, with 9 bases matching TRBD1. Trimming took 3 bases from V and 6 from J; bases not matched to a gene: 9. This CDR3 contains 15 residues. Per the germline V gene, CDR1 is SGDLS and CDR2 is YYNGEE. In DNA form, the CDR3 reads TGTGCCAGCAGCGGCTACTCAAGACAGGGGGATGGCTACACCTTC. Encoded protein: CASSGYSRQGDGYTF.

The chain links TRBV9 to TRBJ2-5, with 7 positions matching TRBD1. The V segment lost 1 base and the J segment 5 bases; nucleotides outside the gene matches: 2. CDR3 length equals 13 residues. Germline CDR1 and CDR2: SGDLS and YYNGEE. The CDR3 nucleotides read TGTGCCAGCAGCGTACAACAGGGGGAGACCCAGTACTTC. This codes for CASSVQQGETQYF.

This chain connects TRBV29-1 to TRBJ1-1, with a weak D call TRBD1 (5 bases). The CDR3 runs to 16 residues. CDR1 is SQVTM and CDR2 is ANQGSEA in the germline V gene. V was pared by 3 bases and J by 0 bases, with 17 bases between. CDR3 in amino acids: CSVDGTGGGMNTEAFF. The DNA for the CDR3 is TGCAGCGTTGACGGGACCGGGGGGGGTATGAACACTGAAGCTTTCTTT.

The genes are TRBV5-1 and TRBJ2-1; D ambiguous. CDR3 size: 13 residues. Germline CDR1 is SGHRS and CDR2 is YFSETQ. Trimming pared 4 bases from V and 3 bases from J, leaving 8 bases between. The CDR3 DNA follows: TGCGCCAGCAGCCTTCTTAACTACAATGAGCAGTTCTTC. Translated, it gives CASSLLNYNEQFF. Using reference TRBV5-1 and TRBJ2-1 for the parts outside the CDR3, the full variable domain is KAGVTQTPRYLIKTRGQQVTLSCSPISGHRSVSWYQQTPGQGLQFLFEYFSETQRNKGNFPGRFSGRQFSNSRSEMNVSTLELGDSALYLCASSLLNYNEQFFGPGTRLTVL.

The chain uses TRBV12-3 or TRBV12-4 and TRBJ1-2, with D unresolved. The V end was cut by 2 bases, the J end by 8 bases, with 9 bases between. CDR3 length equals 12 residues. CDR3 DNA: TGTGCCAGCAGTTTAAACAACGGGGGCTACACCTTC. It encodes CASSLNNGGYTF.

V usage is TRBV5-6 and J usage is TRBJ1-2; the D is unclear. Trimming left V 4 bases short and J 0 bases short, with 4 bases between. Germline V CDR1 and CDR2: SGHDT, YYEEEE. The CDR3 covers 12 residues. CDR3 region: CASSPSNYGYTF. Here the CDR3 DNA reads TGTGCCAGCAGCCCCTCTAACTATGGCTACACCTTC.

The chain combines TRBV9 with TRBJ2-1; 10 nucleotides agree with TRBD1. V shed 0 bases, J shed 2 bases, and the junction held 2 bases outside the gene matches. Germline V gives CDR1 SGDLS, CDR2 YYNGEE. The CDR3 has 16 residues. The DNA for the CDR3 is TGTGCCAGCAGCGTAGTTGGACAGGGGGCCTACAATGAGCAGTTCTTC. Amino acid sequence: CASSVVGQGAYNEQFF.

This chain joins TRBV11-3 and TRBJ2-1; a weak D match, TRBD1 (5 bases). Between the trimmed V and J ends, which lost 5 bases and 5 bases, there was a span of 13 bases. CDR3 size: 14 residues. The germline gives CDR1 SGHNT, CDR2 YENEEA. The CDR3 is CASSPTGTNNEQFF. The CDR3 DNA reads TGTGCCAGCAGCCCCACAGGAACCAACAATGAGCAGTTCTTC. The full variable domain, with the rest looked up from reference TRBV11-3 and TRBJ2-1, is EAGVVQSPRYKIIEKKQPVAFWCNPISGHNTLYWYLQNLGQGPELLIRYENEEAVDDSQLPKDRFSAERLKGVDSTLKIQPAELGDSAVYLCASSPTGTNNEQFFGPGTRLTVL.

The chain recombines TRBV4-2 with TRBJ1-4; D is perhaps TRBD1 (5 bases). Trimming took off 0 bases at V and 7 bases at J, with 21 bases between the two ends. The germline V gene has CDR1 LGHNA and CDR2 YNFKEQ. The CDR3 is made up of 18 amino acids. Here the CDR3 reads CASSQDRPGWGVSEKLFF. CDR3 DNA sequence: TGTGCCAGCAGCCAAGATCGCCCCGGGTGGGGGGTGAGTGAAAAACTGTTTTTT.

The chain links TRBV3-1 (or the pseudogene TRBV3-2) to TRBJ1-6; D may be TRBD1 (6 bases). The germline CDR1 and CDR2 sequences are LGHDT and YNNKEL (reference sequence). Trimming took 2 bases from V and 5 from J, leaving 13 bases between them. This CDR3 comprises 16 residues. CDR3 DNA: TGTGCCAGCAGCCAAAGACAGGCCATGCATAATTCACCCCTCCACTTT. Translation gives CASSQRQAMHNSPLHF.

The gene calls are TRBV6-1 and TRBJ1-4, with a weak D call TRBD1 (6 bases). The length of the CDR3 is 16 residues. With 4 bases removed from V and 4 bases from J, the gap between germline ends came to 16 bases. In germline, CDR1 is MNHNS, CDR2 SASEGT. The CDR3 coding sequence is TGTGCCAGCAGTGCTCCCACTCGGGGACATAATGAAAAACTGTTTTTT. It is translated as CASSAPTRGHNEKLFF.

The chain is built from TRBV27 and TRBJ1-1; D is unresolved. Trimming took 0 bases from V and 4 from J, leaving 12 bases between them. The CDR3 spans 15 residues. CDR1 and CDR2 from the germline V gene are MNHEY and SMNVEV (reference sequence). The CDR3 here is CASSLSMGGLTEAFF. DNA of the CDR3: TGTGCCAGCAGTTTATCGATGGGTGGGCTCACTGAAGCTTTCTTT.

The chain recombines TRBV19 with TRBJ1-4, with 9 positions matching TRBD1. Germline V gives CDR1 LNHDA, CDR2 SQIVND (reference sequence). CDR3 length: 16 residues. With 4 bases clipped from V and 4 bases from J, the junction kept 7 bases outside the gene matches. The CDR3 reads CASSRPPGQGNEKLFF. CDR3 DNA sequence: TGTGCCAGTAGTAGGCCACCGGGACAGGGTAATGAAAAACTGTTTTTT.

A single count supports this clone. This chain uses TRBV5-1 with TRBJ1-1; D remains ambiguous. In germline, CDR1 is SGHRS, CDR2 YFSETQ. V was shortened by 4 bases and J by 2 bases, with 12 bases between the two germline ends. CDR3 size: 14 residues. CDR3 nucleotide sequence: TGCGCCAGCAGCCCCGACACCATAAACACTGAAGCTTTCTTT. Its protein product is CASSPDTINTEAFF.

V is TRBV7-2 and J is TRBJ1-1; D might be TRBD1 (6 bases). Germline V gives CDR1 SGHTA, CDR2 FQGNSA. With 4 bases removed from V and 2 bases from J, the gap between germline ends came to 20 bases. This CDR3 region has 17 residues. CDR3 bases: TGTGCCAGCAGCTCGATGACAGGTTTGGGACTAAACACTGAAGCTTTCTTT. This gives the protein CASSSMTGLGLNTEAFF.

CDR3 nucleotides: TGTGCCAGCTCACTCGGGTCTTTCCAGAATTCACCCCTCCACTTT. Amino acid sequence: CASSLGSFQNSPLHF. The chain links TRBV18 to TRBJ1-6, with D unclear. The V end was cut by 4 bases, the J end by 7 bases, with 14 bases between. The CDR3 is 15 residues long. From germline, CDR1 is KGHSH and CDR2 LQKENI.